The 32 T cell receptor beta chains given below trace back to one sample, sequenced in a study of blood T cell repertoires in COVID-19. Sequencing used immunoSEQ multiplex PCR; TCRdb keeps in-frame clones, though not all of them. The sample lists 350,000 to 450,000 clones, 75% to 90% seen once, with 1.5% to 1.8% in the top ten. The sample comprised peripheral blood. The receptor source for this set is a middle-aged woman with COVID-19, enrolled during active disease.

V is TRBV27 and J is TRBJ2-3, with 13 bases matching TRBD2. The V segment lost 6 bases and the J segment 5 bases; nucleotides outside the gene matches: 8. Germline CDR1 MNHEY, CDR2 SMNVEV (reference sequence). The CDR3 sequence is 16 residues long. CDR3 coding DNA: TGTGCCAGCAGAACAGGACTAGCGGGAGTCAGAGATACGCAGTATTTT. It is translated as CASRTGLAGVRDTQYF.

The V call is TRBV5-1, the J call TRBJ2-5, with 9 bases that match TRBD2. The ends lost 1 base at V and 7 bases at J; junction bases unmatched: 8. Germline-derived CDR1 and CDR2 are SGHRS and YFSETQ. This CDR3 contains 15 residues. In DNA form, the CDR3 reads TGCGCCAGCAGCTTGAATCTAGCGGGAACGGCGACCCAGTACTTC. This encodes CASSLNLAGTATQYF.

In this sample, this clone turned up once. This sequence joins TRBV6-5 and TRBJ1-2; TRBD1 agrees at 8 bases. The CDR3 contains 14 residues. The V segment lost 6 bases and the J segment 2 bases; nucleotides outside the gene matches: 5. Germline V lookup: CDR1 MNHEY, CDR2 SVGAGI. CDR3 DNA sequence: TGTGCCAGCAGGGACAGGGCTGGAAACTATGGCTACACCTTC. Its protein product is CASRDRAGNYGYTF.

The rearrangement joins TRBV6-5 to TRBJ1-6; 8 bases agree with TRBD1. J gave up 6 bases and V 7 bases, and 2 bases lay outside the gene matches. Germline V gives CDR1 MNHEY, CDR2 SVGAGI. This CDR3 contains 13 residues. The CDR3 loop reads CASTGGRNSPLHF. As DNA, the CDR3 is TGTGCCAGCACAGGGGGCCGTAATTCACCCCTCCACTTT.

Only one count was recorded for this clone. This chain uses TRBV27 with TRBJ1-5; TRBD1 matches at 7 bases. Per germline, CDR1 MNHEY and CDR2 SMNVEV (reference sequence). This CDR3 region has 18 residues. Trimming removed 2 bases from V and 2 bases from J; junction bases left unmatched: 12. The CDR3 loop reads CASSLMPPTTGGNQPQHF. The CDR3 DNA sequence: TGTGCCAGCAGTTTAATGCCTCCGACAACAGGGGGCAATCAGCCCCAGCATTTT.

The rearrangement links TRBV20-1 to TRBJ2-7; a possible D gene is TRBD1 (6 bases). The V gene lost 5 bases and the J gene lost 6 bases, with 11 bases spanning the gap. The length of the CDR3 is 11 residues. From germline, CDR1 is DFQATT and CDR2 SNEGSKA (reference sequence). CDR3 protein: CSASQGFEQYF. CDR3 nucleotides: TGCAGTGCTTCACAGGGCTTCGAGCAGTACTTC.

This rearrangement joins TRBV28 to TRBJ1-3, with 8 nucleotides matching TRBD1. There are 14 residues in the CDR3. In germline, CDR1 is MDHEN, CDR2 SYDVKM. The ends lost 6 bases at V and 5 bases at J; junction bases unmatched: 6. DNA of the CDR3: TGTGCCAGCAGCCCGGGGACAGGAAGAAACACCATATATTTT. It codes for CASSPGTGRNTIYF.

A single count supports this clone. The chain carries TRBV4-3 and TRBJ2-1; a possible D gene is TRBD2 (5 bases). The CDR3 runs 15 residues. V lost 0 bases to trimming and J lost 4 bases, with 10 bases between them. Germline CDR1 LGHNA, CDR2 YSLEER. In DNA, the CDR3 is TGCGCCAGCAGCCAAGATGTGACGGGATACAATGAGCAGTTCTTC. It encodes CASSQDVTGYNEQFF.

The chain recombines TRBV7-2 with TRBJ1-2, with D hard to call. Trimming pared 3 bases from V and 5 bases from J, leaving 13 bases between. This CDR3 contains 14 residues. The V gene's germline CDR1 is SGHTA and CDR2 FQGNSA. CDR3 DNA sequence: TGTGCCAGCAGCTTTGGCGAGGTACTTTATGGCTACACCTTC. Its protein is CASSFGEVLYGYTF.

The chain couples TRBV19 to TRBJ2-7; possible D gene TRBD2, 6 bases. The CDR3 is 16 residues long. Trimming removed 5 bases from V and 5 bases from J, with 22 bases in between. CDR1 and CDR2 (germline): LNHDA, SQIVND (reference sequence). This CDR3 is CASSGSGEGLIHEQYF. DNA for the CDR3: TGTGCCAGTAGTGGTTCGGGGGAAGGTCTCATCCACGAGCAGTACTTC.

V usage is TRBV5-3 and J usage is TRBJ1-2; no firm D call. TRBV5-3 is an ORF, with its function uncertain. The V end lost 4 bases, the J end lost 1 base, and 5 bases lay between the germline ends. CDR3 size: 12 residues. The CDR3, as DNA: TGTGCCAGAAGCCTTAATAACTATGGCTACACCTTC. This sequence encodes CARSLNNYGYTF.

The CDR3 here is CASSPTSGGTDTQYF. CDR3 DNA: TGTGCCAGCAGTCCGACTAGCGGGGGAACAGATACGCAGTATTTT. The chain couples TRBV6-2 or TRBV6-3 to TRBJ2-3; TRBD2 aligns across 12 bases. The CDR3 length is 15 residues. The germline V gene has CDR1 MNHEY and CDR2 SVGEGT. V was pared by 5 bases and J by 3 bases, with 3 bases of the junction left unmatched.

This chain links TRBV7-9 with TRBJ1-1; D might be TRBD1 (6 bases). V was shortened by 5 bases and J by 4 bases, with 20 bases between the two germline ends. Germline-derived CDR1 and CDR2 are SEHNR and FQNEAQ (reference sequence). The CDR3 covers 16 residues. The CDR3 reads CASSLSSTARGTEAFF. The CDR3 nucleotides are TGTGCCAGCAGCCTGTCTTCGACAGCCAGGGGCACTGAAGCTTTCTTT.

In DNA, the CDR3 is TGTGCCAGCAGTGAGTTACAGTCCAATTCACCCCTCCACTTT. Its protein product is CASSELQSNSPLHF. The chain combines TRBV6-1 with TRBJ1-6; D gene ambiguous. Germline CDR1 and CDR2: MNHNS and SASEGT. The CDR3 length is 14 residues. Trimming removed 3 bases from V and 7 bases from J, with 10 bases in between.

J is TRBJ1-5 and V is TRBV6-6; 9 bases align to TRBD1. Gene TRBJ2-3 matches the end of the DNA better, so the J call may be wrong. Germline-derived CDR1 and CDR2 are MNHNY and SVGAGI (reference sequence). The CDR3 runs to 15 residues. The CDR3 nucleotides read TGTGCCAGCAGTAGAGGACAGGGGAGCAATCAGCCCCAGTATTTT. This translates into CASSRGQGSNQPQYF.

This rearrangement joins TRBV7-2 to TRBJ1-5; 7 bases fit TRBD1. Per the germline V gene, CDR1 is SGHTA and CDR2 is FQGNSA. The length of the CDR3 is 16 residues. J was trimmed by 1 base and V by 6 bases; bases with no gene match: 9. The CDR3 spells CASSSTGPPSNQPQHF. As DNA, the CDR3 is TGTGCCAGCAGTTCGACAGGGCCCCCGAGCAATCAGCCCCAGCATTTT.

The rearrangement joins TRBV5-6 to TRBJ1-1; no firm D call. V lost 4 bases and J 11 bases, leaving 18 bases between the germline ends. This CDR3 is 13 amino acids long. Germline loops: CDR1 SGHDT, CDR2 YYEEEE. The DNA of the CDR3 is TGTGCCAGCAGCACCAGCCCGGACCGAGGGGCTTTCTTT. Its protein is CASSTSPDRGAFF.

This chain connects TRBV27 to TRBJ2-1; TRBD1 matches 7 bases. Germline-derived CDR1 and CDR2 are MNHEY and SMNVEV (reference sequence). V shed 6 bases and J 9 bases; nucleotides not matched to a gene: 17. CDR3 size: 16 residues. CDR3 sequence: CASSPGEDRPYGEQFF. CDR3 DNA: TGTGCCAGCAGCCCAGGAGAGGACAGGCCCTACGGTGAGCAGTTCTTC.

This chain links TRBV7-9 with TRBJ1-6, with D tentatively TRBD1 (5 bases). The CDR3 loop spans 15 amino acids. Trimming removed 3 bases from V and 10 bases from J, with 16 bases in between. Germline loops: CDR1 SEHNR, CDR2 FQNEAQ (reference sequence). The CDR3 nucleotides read TGTGCCAGCAGCTTCGGCGGGGGTCGAGAATCACCCCTCCACTTT. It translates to CASSFGGGRESPLHF.

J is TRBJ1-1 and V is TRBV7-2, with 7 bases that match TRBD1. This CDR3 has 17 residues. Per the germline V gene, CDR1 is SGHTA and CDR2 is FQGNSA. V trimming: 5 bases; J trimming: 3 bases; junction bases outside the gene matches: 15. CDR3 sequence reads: CASSPRAAGGFDTEAFF. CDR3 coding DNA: TGTGCCAGCAGCCCTAGGGCGGCAGGGGGTTTCGACACTGAAGCTTTCTTT.

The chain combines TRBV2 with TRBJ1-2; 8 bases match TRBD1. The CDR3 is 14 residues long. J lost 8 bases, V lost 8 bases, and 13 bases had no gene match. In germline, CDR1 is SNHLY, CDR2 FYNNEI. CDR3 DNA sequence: TGTGCCAGCTCCTACGACAGGGGCCAGGGAGGCTACACCTTC. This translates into CASSYDRGQGGYTF.

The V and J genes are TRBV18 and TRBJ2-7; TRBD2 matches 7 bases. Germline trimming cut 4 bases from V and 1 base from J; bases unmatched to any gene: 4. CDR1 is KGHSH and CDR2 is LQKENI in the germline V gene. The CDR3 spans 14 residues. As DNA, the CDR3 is TGTGCCAGCTCACTGAGGGAGGGGTCCTACGAGCAGTACTTC. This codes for CASSLREGSYEQYF.

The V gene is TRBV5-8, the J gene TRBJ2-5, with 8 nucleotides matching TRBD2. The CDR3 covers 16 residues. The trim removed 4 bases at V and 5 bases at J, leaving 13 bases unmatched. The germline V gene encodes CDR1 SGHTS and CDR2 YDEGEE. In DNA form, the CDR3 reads TGTGCCAGCAGCAAAGAACCCCGGGGGGGCCGGGAGACCCAGTACTTC. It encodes CASSKEPRGGRETQYF.

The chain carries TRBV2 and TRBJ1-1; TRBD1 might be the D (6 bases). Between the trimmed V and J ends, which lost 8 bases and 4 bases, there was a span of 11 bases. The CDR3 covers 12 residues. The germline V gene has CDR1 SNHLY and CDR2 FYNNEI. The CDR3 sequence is CASRGQLTEAFF. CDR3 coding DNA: TGTGCCAGCCGTGGACAGCTCACTGAAGCTTTCTTT.

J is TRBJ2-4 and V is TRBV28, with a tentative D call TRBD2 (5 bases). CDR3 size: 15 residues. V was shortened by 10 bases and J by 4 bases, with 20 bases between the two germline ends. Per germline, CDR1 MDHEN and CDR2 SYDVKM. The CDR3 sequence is CATRGGGRHKNIQYF. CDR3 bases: TGTGCCACCCGAGGTGGAGGCAGGCATAAAAACATTCAGTACTTC.

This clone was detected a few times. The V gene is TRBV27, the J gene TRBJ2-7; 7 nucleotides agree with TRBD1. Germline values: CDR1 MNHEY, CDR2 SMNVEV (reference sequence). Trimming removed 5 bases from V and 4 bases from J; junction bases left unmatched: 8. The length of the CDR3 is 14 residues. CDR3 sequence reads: CASSPGRGLYEQYF. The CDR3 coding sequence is TGTGCCAGCAGTCCCGGTAGGGGGCTATACGAGCAGTACTTC.

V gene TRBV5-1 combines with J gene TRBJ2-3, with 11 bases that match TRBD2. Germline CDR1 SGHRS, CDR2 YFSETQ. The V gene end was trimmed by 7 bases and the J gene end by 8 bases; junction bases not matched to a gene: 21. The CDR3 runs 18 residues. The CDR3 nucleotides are TGCGCCAGCCGCATCGGGCTAGCGGGAGGTGGGGGAATGGTTACGCAGTATTTT. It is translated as CASRIGLAGGGGMVTQYF.

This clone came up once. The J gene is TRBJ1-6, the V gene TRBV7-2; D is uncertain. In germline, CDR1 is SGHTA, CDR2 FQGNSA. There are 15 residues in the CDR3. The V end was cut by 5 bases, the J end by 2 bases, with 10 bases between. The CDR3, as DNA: TGTGCCAGCAGCCCCGGAGGGCCCTATAATTCACCCCTCCACTTT. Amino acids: CASSPGGPYNSPLHF.

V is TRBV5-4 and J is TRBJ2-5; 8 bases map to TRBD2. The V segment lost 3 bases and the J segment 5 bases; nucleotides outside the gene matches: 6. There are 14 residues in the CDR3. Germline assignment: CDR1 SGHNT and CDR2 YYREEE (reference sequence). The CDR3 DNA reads TGTGCCAGCAGCTCCTCGGGAGGGGAGGAGACCCAGTACTTC. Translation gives CASSSSGGEETQYF.

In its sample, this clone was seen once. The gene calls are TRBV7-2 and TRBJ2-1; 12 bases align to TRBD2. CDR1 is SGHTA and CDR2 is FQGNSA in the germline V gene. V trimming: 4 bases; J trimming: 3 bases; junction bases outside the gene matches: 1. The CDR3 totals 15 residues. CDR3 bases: TGTGCCAGCAGCTCGACTAGCGGGGGCTACAATGAGCAGTTCTTC. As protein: CASSSTSGGYNEQFF.

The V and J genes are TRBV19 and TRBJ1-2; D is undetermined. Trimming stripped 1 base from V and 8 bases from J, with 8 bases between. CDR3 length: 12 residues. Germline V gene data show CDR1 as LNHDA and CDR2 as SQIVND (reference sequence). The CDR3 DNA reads TGTGCCAGTAGTATAGGGGAGTACGGCTACACCTTC. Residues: CASSIGEYGYTF.

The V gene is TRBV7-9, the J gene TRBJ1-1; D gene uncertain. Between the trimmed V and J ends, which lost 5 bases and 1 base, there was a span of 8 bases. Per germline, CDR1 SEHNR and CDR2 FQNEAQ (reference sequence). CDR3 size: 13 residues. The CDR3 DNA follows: TGTGCCAGCAGCCCGCGGGAGAACACTGAAGCTTTCTTT. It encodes CASSPRENTEAFF.